A selection of T cell receptor beta chains follows, all from one sample in a study of beta chain features in type 1 diabetes. Produced via immunoSEQ multiplex PCR; TCRdb's table is partial and in-frame only. The sample contains 500,000 to 650,000 clones, about an eighth of which appear only once. Source material: naive CD4+ T cells from blood. The receptors originated from a young man with type 1 diabetes. Both conserved end residues are part of each CDR3. D genes are given only for firm matches. Size tells how often a clone was seen (once, few, many) or the class of an expanded clone, and some rows leave it out.

d_call	clone_size	v_call	j_call	cdr3_aa	cdr3_nt
TRBD1	.	TRBV4-1	TRBJ1-5	CASSPVPGQGANQPQHF	TGCGCCAGCAGCCCTGTCCCGGGACAGGGGGCGAATCAGCCCCAGCATTTT
.	few	TRBV19	TRBJ2-7	CASSFTGSYEQYF	TGTGCCAGTAGTTTTACAGGTTCCTACGAGCAGTACTTC
.	few	TRBV4-2	TRBJ1-2	CASSQGTEPTVGYTF	TGTGCCAGCAGCCAAGGGACAGAACCAACAGTAGGCTACACCTTC
TRBD2	few	TRBV6-6	TRBJ2-5	CASSDGTSGEETQYF	TGTGCCAGCAGCGACGGGACTAGCGGAGAAGAGACCCAGTACTTC
TRBD1	.	TRBV7-2	TRBJ1-5	CASSMTGNQPQHF	TGTGCCAGCAGCATGACAGGGAACCAGCCCCAGCATTTT
.	.	TRBV18	TRBJ1-2	CASSQGYNYGYTF	TGTGCCAGCTCACAGGGTTACAATTATGGCTACACCTTC
TRBD1	.	TRBV7-9	TRBJ1-2	CASSLGDRGHGYTF	TGTGCCAGCAGCTTAGGGGACAGAGGCCACGGCTACACCTTC
.	.	TRBV19	TRBJ2-7	CASSIAAGPYEQYF	TGTGCCAGTAGTATAGCAGCTGGCCCCTACGAGCAGTACTTC
.	few	TRBV5-4	TRBJ1-1	CASSLGHGKGDEAFF	TGTGCCAGCAGCTTGGGCCACGGGAAAGGGGATGAAGCTTTCTTT
TRBD1	.	TRBV7-3	TRBJ1-6	CASSITGARSPLHF	TGTGCCAGCAGCATTACAGGGGCTCGTTCACCCCTCCACTTT
TRBD2	.	TRBV25-1	TRBJ2-1	CASSDGTSGDNEQFF	TGTGCCAGCAGTGATGGGACTAGCGGGGACAATGAGCAGTTCTTC
TRBD1	.	TRBV7-2	TRBJ2-1	CASSRGQERSNEQFF	TGTGCCAGCAGCAGAGGACAGGAAAGGAGCAATGAGCAGTTCTTC
.	.	TRBV28	TRBJ1-2	CASSSSPLAGYGYTF	TGTGCCAGCAGTTCCTCCCCTTTGGCCGGTTATGGCTACACCTTC
TRBD1	.	TRBV5-4	TRBJ1-5	CASSLNPGQGNQPQHF	TGTGCCAGCAGCCTCAACCCGGGACAGGGAAATCAGCCCCAGCATTTT
.	.	TRBV29-1	TRBJ2-2	CSVEGAMNTGELFF	TGCAGCGTTGAAGGGGCCATGAACACCGGGGAGCTGTTTTTT
.	few	TRBV29-1	TRBJ2-3	CSVSLLEGLLDTQYF	TGCAGCGTCTCCCTCCTGGAGGGCCTGTTAGATACGCAGTATTTT
.	.	TRBV5-1	TRBJ2-2	CASSLVGYPDTGELFF	TGCGCCAGCAGCTTGGTTGGCTACCCGGACACCGGGGAGCTGTTTTTT
TRBD1	few	TRBV6-5	TRBJ1-6	CASSSDREYSPLHF	TGTGCCAGCAGTTCGGACAGGGAGTATTCACCCCTCCACTTT
TRBD1	few	TRBV2	TRBJ2-6	CASSKGQGGQRANVLTF	TGTGCCAGCAGTAAGGGACAGGGTGGCCAAAGGGCCAACGTCCTGACTTTC
TRBD2	.	TRBV4-3	TRBJ2-3	CASSQEPRGTDTQYF	TGCGCCAGCAGCCAAGAACCGCGGGGGACAGATACGCAGTATTTT
.	few	TRBV7-2	TRBJ2-7	CASSLAGSSSYEQYF	TGTGCCAGCAGCTTAGCAGGGTCTAGCTCCTACGAGCAGTACTTC
.	few	TRBV30	TRBJ1-5	CAWSATSPGHQHF	TGTGCCTGGAGTGCCACCTCGCCGGGCCACCAGCATTTT
.	few	TRBV27	TRBJ1-6	CASQGLQGSPLHF	TGTGCCAGCCAGGGGCTGCAAGGGTCACCCCTCCACTTT
.	.	TRBV10-3	TRBJ1-6	CAISDRSGQNSPLHF	TGTGCCATCAGTGACCGCTCAGGCCAAAATTCACCCCTCCACTTT
.	.	TRBV30	TRBJ1-2	CAWRSGAWDGYTF	TGTGCCTGGAGGTCAGGGGCCTGGGACGGCTACACCTTC
.	few	TRBV25-1	TRBJ2-5	CASSEYRWDQETQYF	TGTGCCAGCAGTGAATACCGTTGGGACCAAGAGACCCAGTACTTC
.	.	TRBV23-1	TRBJ1-5	CPPPRDGANQPQHF	TGCCCGCCCCCCCGAGACGGCGCCAATCAGCCCCAGCATTTT
TRBD1	few	TRBV10-2	TRBJ1-1	CASITGDGEAFF	TGCGCCAGCATTACAGGGGATGGTGAAGCTTTCTTT
.	.	TRBV20-1	TRBJ2-3	CSARSGNTQYF	TGCAGTGCTAGGAGTGGGAATACGCAGTATTTT
.	.	TRBV29-1	TRBJ2-2	CSVDRGPNTGELFF	TGCAGCGTTGACCGGGGGCCGAACACCGGGGAGCTGTTTTTT
.	few	TRBV5-4	TRBJ2-6	CASSRLQDGANVLTF	TGTGCCAGCAGCAGGCTGCAGGATGGGGCCAACGTCCTGACTTTC
TRBD1	.	TRBV5-4	TRBJ2-7	CASSPPGQAASGEQYF	TGTGCCAGCAGCCCTCCGGGACAGGCGGCTTCTGGGGAGCAGTACTTC
.	.	TRBV19	TRBJ2-3	CASSKRDTTVTDTQYF	TGTGCCAGTAGTAAGCGGGACACTACGGTCACAGATACGCAGTATTTT
.	few	TRBV14	TRBJ1-2	CASSQEAVWGYTF	TGTGCCAGCAGCCAAGAAGCGGTCTGGGGCTACACCTTC
.	.	TRBV27	TRBJ2-7	CASSLSPTTYEQYF	TGTGCCAGCAGTTTATCGCCAACCACCTACGAGCAGTACTTC
.	.	TRBV30	TRBJ2-7	CAWSGGRRGYEQYF	TGTGCCTGGAGTGGGGGGCGTCGGGGCTACGAGCAGTACTTC
.	few	TRBV30	TRBJ1-5	CAWSVTTGHQPQHF	TGTGCCTGGAGTGTTACGACGGGACATCAGCCCCAGCATTTT
TRBD2	few	TRBV6-1	TRBJ2-5	CASSVLSGGARETQYF	TGTGCCAGCAGTGTTCTGAGCGGGGGGGCCCGAGAGACCCAGTACTTC
.	few	TRBV25-1	TRBJ1-2	CASSESGTLTDLYGYTF	TGTGCCAGCAGTGAATCGGGGACCCTTACAGACCTCTATGGCTACACCTTC
.	.	TRBV29-1	TRBJ2-1	CSGVSGQTNEQFF	TGCAGCGGTGTGTCGGGGCAGACCAATGAGCAGTTCTTC
.	many	TRBV14	TRBJ1-1	CASSRTWNTEAFF	TGTGCCAGCAGCCGAACCTGGAACACTGAAGCTTTCTTT
.	few	TRBV29-1	TRBJ2-5	CSVGRTEETQYF	TGCAGCGTTGGACGGACCGAAGAGACCCAGTACTTC
.	.	TRBV5-6	TRBJ1-2	CASSWTTGLGGYTF	TGTGCCAGCAGCTGGACGACAGGCCTAGGGGGCTACACCTTC
TRBD1	few	TRBV7-2	TRBJ1-5	CASSFDRADQHF	TGTGCCAGCAGCTTCGACAGGGCGGACCAGCATTTT
.	.	TRBV18	TRBJ2-7	CASSPPALTYEQYF	TGTGCCAGCTCACCACCGGCCCTAACCTACGAGCAGTACTTC